This T cell receptor (beta chain) was retrieved from a study of chemoradiotherapy in HPV16-positive cancers. By its share, this clone is large. Data came from immunoSEQ multiplex PCR; TCRdb stores just in-frame clones and leaves some out. The data show approximately 2,300 clones, around 78% seen once. V lost 5 bases and J lost 7, with 23 bases in between. This CDR3 is built from 16 residues. CDR1 is KGHSH, CDR2 LQKENI, per germline. The sequencing used tumor tissue, collected from a patient who underwent chemoradiotherapy. The source is a human donor with HPV-associated anogenital cancer. This chain links TRBV18 with TRBJ1-2; D might be TRBD1 (5 bases). The CDR3 here is CASSALTGTSNSGYTF. Here the CDR3 DNA reads TGTGCCAGCTCAGCCTTAACCGGGACCTCCAATAGTGGCTACACCTTC.